This paragraph covers one TCR beta chain sequence. The target antigen is unknown. The data were taken from a study of cytomegalovirus exposure and HLA in healthy donors. The study, taken as a whole, reports: A cluster of highly shared sequence variants was likely a sequencing artifact. Analysis performed later found about 18,000 TCR beta sequences associated with HLA alleles at 0.05 false discovery rate.

Primers for the PCR totalled 60 Vbeta and 13 Jbeta. The repertoire was sequenced with immunoSEQ multiplex PCR; TCRdb's copy has only in-frame clones and lacks some. The sample includes roughly 180,000 clones, 75% to 85% of them seen just once. The source of this sequence is a woman aged 18-29 years in good health and CMV-seropositive. The sequenced sample was PBMCs.

The CDR3 DNA sequence: TGTGCCAGCAGCTTAGGGGGGCCTGGCTACACCTTC. Translated: CASSLGGPGYTF. This chain uses TRBV7-2 with TRBJ1-2; D is perhaps TRBD1 (6 bases). CDR3 length: 12 amino acids. Germline assignment: CDR1 SGHTA and CDR2 FQGNSA. V was pared by 1 base and J by 7 bases, with 7 bases between.